The 3 T cell receptor beta chains presented below share a single source sample, sequenced in a study of radiation and T cells in renal cell carcinoma. Libraries were prepared by immunoSEQ multiplex PCR; TCRdb keeps only in-frame clonotypes and omits some of them. The profile shows 130,000 to 150,000 clones, approximately 90% of them singletons. Regarding time point: baseline pretreatment blood. Indicated treatment: 15 Gy SBRT to primary tumor, nephrectomy 4 weeks later. The material was blood, obtained from a patient whose treatment included radiotherapy and nephrectomy. Receptors were obtained from a woman aged 45-59 years with renal cell carcinoma.

CDR3 nucleotides: TGTGCCAGTAGTATGGAAAGGGAAGCGGGAGATACGCAGTATTTT. It yields the protein CASSMEREAGDTQYF. V is TRBV19 and J is TRBJ2-3, with D tentatively TRBD2 (6 bases). This CDR3 region has 15 residues. In germline, CDR1 is LNHDA, CDR2 SQIVND (reference sequence). V shed 3 bases and J shed 5 bases, with 15 bases lying between them.

The rearrangement links TRBV2 to TRBJ1-5; the D is unclear. The CDR3 is 13 residues long. In germline, CDR1 is SNHLY, CDR2 FYNNEI. Trimming pared 5 bases from V and 7 bases from J, leaving 12 bases between. The CDR3 loop is CASSLIVGQPQHF. CDR3 coding DNA: TGTGCCAGCAGTCTCATTGTTGGGCAGCCCCAGCATTTT. Full variable domain (missing parts from reference TRBV2 and TRBJ1-5): EPEVTQTPSHQVTQMGQEVILRCVPISNHLYFYWYRQILGQKVEFLVSFYNNEISEKSEIFDDQFSVERPDGSNFTLKIRSTKLEDSAMYFCASSLIVGQPQHFGDGTRLSIL.

V gene TRBV6-6 combines with J gene TRBJ1-5; 8 positions match TRBD1. J lost 16 bases, V lost 2 bases, and 13 bases had no gene match. The CDR3 covers 14 residues. Germline CDR1 and CDR2: MNHNY and SVGAGI (reference sequence). DNA for the CDR3: TGTGCCAGCAGTTACCGCTCTGGACAGGGAGACCATCATTTT. Protein sequence: CASSYRSGQGDHHF.